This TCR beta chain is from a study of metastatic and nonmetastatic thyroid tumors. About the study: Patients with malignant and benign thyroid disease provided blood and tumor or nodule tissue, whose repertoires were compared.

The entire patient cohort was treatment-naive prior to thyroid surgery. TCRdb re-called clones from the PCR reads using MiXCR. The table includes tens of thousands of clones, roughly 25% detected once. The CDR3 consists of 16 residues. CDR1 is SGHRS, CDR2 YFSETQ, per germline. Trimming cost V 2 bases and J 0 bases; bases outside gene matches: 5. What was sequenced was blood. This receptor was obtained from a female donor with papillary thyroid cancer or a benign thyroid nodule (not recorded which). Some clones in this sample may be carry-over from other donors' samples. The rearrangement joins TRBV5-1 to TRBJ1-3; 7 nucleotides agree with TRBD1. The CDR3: CASSLRQGNSGNTIYF. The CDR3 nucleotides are TGCGCCAGCAGCTTACGACAGGGTAACTCTGGAAACACCATATATTTT.